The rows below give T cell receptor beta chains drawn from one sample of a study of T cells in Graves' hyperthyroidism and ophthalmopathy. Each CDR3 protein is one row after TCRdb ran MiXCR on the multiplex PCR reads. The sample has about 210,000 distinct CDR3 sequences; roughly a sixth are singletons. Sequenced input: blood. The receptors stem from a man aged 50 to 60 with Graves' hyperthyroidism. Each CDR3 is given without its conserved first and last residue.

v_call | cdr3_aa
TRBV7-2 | ASSSQGARAEQY
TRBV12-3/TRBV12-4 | ASRRVNTEAF
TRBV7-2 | ASSLWREGSEQF
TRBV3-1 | ASSPMLAATDTQY
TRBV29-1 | SVGTGHSGANVLT
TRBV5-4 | ASSLATASGRYTGELF
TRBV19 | ASSTQGANQPQH
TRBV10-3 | AISFGLAGAETQY
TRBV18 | ASCSALNTEAF
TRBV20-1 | SARRSAAFNEQF
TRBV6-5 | ASSVTRVGTYTQY
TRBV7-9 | ASSSQGMNTEAF
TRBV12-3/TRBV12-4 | ASALDRNSPLH
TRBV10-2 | ASSEPGSGVNEQF
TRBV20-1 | SARGLAGLSEQY
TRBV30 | AWKGPSGYEQY
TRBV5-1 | ASSFRDSNYEQY
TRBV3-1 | ASSQGLAGAEQF
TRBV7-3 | ASSLYPSSGEQF
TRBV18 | ASSPWGGMDEQF
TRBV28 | ASSLYRDSYEQY
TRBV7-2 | ASTPTGTGELF
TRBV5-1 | ASRNGRVDTQY
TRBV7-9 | ASSRGGQYRQETQY
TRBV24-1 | ATSGTGATEQPQH
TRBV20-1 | SAGKPGLTSSYNEQF
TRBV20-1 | SAQGGGTEAF
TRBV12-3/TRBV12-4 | ASSFEGSPLH
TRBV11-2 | ASIPAERTDTQY
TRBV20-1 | SGSQGRGEQF
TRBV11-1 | ASSSISGTGELF
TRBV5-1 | ASSPPGYEQF
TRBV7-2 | ASSFKETQY
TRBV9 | ASSGGESTDTQY
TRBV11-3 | ASSARRDRGNNEQF
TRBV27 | ASSRQGAHEQY
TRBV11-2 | AGSRAPSYEQY
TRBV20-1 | SASWVFEDGRYQETQY
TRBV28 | ASSQLAGFLLTNTDTQY
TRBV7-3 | ASSSRRLAGGPVSGELF
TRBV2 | ASSQSRERASYEQY
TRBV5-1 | ASRMNTEAF
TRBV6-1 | ASGGLAENTGELF
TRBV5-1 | ASSPGQALSYEQY
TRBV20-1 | SARRLAGGLNEQF
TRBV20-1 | SEDRATDTQY
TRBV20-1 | SAAIGTYTEAF
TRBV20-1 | SARDLGTSGSYNEQF
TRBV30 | AWSSQGLYGYT
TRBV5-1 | ASSLSQGGNYGYT